The source of this TCR beta chain is a study of lymphopenia after photon versus proton radiotherapy. Method: immunoSEQ multiplex PCR; TCRdb's copy keeps in-frame clones and lacks some. The data show about 24,000 clones, 75% to 90% seen once. Study-wide points: Oligoclonal CD8+ Temra expansion after nadir drove photon patients' diversity drop.

With respect to this clone: As yet, its antigen is unknown.

The V end was cut by 2 bases, the J end by 7 bases, with 11 bases between. In germline, CDR1 is MRHNA, CDR2 SNTAGT. This CDR3 comprises 13 residues. Sample: peripheral blood, taken from a patient treated with photon-based radiotherapy. This TCR was sampled from a man aged 40-50 years with gastric cancer. The chain has TRBV6-4 and TRBJ1-2; D ambiguous. The CDR3 DNA reads as TGTGCCAGCAGTGACCAGACGGCAGGTGGCTACACCTTC. Residues: CASSDQTAGGYTF.